This TCR beta chain comes out of a study of CD8+CD57+ T cells in acquired aplastic anemia. General study results and limits: Sharing between patients and controls was observed for about 27 CD8+ CDR3 sequences.

Profiling that covered TCR beta VDJ and CDR3 relied on genomic DNA as its template. TCRdb re-derived calls from the reads in MiXCR, one entry per CDR3 protein. The sample consists of 180,000 or so distinct CDR3 sequences, more than 45% of them appearing once. A few counts support this clonotype. Its specificity is unknown. The CDR3 runs to 16 residues. Germline V CDR1 and CDR2: ENHRY, SYGVKD. Trimming pared 11 bases from V and 7 bases from J, leaving 26 bases between. Sequencing involved patients with CD8+CD57+ cell expansion previously shown by flow cytometry. A severe acquired aplastic anemia diagnosis applied to all patients.

What was sequenced was sorted CD4+, CD8+, or CD8+CD57+ T cells (not recorded which) from PBMCs. This TCR derives from a human donor with aplastic anemia. The chain employs TRBV10-3 and TRBJ2-2; D is possibly TRBD2 (6 bases). The CDR3 spells CASHPYSGAGIGELFF. The CDR3 region has the DNA TGTGCCTCTCACCCATATAGCGGTGCCGGAATCGGGGAGCTGTTTTTT.